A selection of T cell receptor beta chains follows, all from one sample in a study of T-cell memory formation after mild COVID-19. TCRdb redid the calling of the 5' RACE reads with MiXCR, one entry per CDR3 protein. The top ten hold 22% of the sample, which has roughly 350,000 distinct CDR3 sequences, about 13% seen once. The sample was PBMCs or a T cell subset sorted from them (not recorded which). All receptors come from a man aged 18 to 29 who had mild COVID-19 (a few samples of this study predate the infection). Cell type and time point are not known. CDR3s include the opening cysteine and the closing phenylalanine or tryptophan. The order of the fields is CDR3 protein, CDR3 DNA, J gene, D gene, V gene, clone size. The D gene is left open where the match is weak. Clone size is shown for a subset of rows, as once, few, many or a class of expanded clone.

CDR3: CASSQGGVADTQYF; DNA: TGTGCCAGCAGCCAGGGAGGGGTCGCAGATACGCAGTATTTT; J: TRBJ2-3; D: TRBD2; V: TRBV11-3; size: -
CDR3: CASSYSLVGETQYF; DNA: TGTGCCAGCAGTTACTCCCTAGTGGGTGAGACCCAGTACTTC; J: TRBJ2-5; D: -; V: TRBV6-5; size: -
CDR3: CASSLQGRQPQHF; DNA: TGTGCCAGCAGTTTGCAGGGGCGGCAGCCCCAGCATTTT; J: TRBJ1-5; D: -; V: TRBV6-2/TRBV6-3; size: -
CDR3: CASSFKGLPNYEQYF; DNA: TGTGCCAGCAGCTTTAAGGGGCTTCCAAACTACGAGCAGTACTTC; J: TRBJ2-7; D: -; V: TRBV7-8; size: -
CDR3: CASSYFQETQYF; DNA: TGTGCCAGCAGTTACTTCCAAGAGACCCAGTACTTC; J: TRBJ2-5; D: -; V: TRBV6-2/TRBV6-3; size: -
CDR3: CASSQDLAGVGTGELFF; DNA: TGCGCCAGCAGCCAAGATCTTGCGGGGGTTGGCACCGGGGAGCTGTTTTTT; J: TRBJ2-2; D: TRBD2; V: TRBV4-1; size: few
CDR3: CASSASGDYGYTF; DNA: TGTGCCAGCAGCGCGTCTGGGGATTATGGCTACACCTTC; J: TRBJ1-2; D: -; V: TRBV9; size: -
CDR3: CASSQDSEFPEISSTDTQYF; DNA: TGTGCCAGCAGCCAGGACAGCGAATTTCCCGAGATTTCTAGCACAGATACGCAGTATTTT; J: TRBJ2-3; D: -; V: TRBV7-6; size: many
CDR3: CATSVAGTAYNEQFF; DNA: TGTGCCACCAGTGTCGCCGGGACAGCCTACAATGAGCAGTTCTTC; J: TRBJ2-1; D: TRBD1; V: TRBV24-1; size: many
CDR3: CASSPLRTGELFF; DNA: TGTGCCAGCAGCCCCCTCCGCACCGGGGAGCTGTTTTTT; J: TRBJ2-2; D: -; V: TRBV9; size: few
CDR3: CASSNQGLASTDTQYF; DNA: TGCGCCAGCAGCAACCAGGGTTTGGCTAGCACAGATACGCAGTATTTT; J: TRBJ2-3; D: -; V: TRBV5-1; size: few
CDR3: CASSRMGFRINTGELFF; DNA: TGTGCCAGCAGTCGGATGGGTTTCCGAATCAACACCGGGGAGCTGTTTTTT; J: TRBJ2-2; D: -; V: TRBV6-5; size: -
CDR3: CASRITPQGRQPQHF; DNA: TGTGCCAGCAGAATTACCCCACAGGGGAGGCAGCCCCAGCATTTT; J: TRBJ1-5; D: TRBD1; V: TRBV12-3/TRBV12-4; size: -
CDR3: CASSFRGAADTQYF; DNA: TGTGCCAGCAGTTTTAGGGGGGCGGCAGATACGCAGTATTTT; J: TRBJ2-3; D: -; V: TRBV28; size: many
CDR3: CASSPRDRYIQYF; DNA: TGCGCCAGCAGCCCGAGGGACAGGTACATTCAGTACTTC; J: TRBJ2-4; D: TRBD1; V: TRBV5-1; size: -
CDR3: CASSSINEKLFF; DNA: TGTGCCAGCAGCTCCATAAATGAAAAACTGTTTTTT; J: TRBJ1-4; D: -; V: TRBV7-9; size: few
CDR3: CASSHPPGQGSYGYTF; DNA: TGCGCCAGCAGCCACCCCCCTGGACAGGGAAGCTATGGCTACACCTTC; J: TRBJ1-2; D: TRBD1; V: TRBV4-1; size: few
CDR3: CASTKTRASTDTQYF; DNA: TGTGCCAGCACCAAAACAAGGGCTAGCACAGATACGCAGTATTTT; J: TRBJ2-3; D: -; V: TRBV6-5; size: many
CDR3: CASSQDSNNQPQHF; DNA: TGTGCCAGCTCCCAGGACAGCAACAATCAGCCCCAGCATTTT; J: TRBJ1-5; D: -; V: TRBV18; size: few
CDR3: CASSRDFQETQYF; DNA: TGCGCCAGCAGCCGGGACTTTCAAGAGACCCAGTACTTC; J: TRBJ2-5; D: -; V: TRBV5-1; size: -
CDR3: CASSLVTAGGETQYF; DNA: TGTGCCAGCAGTTTGGTGACCGCGGGGGGGGAGACCCAGTACTTC; J: TRBJ2-5; D: TRBD2; V: TRBV28; size: few
CDR3: CSAGLAGAADTQYF; DNA: TGCAGTGCTGGACTAGCGGGGGCTGCAGATACGCAGTATTTT; J: TRBJ2-3; D: TRBD2; V: TRBV20-1; size: few
CDR3: CASSPSVWETQYF; DNA: TGTGCCAGCAGTCCCTCCGTTTGGGAGACCCAGTACTTC; J: TRBJ2-5; D: -; V: TRBV28; size: many
CDR3: CSVWGLGPQETQYF; DNA: TGCAGTGTCTGGGGACTAGGTCCTCAAGAGACCCAGTACTTC; J: TRBJ2-5; D: TRBD2; V: TRBV20-1; size: many
CDR3: CASSTHNEQYF; DNA: TGTGCCAGCTCGACTCATAACGAGCAGTACTTC; J: TRBJ2-7; D: -; V: TRBV2; size: many
CDR3: CAISDGGRYGYTF; DNA: TGTGCCATCAGTGACGGCGGCCGTTATGGCTACACCTTC; J: TRBJ1-2; D: -; V: TRBV10-3; size: few
CDR3: CASSPGSGMYNQPQHF; DNA: TGTGCCAGCTCCCCCGGAAGCGGAATGTACAATCAGCCCCAGCATTTT; J: TRBJ1-5; D: -; V: TRBV18; size: few
CDR3: CASSLTGTGGEAFF; DNA: TGCGCCAGCAGCCTAACCGGGACAGGCGGCGAAGCTTTCTTT; J: TRBJ1-1; D: TRBD1; V: TRBV4-1; size: -
CDR3: CASSLNPGQGAAGELFF; DNA: TGTGCCAGCAGCTTAAACCCCGGACAGGGGGCGGCCGGGGAGCTGTTTTTT; J: TRBJ2-2; D: TRBD1; V: TRBV11-3; size: -
CDR3: CASSALAGELFF; DNA: TGTGCCAGCAGCGCCCTCGCCGGGGAGCTGTTTTTT; J: TRBJ2-2; D: -; V: TRBV7-9; size: many
CDR3: CASSLAGENNEQFF; DNA: TGTGCCAGCAGCTTGGCCGGAGAAAACAATGAGCAGTTCTTC; J: TRBJ2-1; D: -; V: TRBV5-4; size: few
CDR3: CASSLTRDTYNEQFF; DNA: TGTGCCAGCAGCTTAACCCGGGACACTTACAATGAGCAGTTCTTC; J: TRBJ2-1; D: -; V: TRBV7-9; size: many
CDR3: CATSREGDGSQETQYF; DNA: TGTGCCACCAGCAGAGAGGGCGATGGCTCGCAAGAGACCCAGTACTTC; J: TRBJ2-5; D: -; V: TRBV15; size: -
CDR3: CASSLWGGDSYEQYF; DNA: TGTGCCAGCAGTTTATGGGGAGGTGACTCCTACGAGCAGTACTTC; J: TRBJ2-7; D: -; V: TRBV12-3/TRBV12-4; size: many
CDR3: CASSLQGLAVNTGELFF; DNA: TGTGCCAGCAGCTTACAGGGACTAGCGGTAAACACCGGGGAGCTGTTTTTT; J: TRBJ2-2; D: TRBD2; V: TRBV7-6; size: few
CDR3: CASSLQGPSYNEQFF; DNA: TGCGCCAGCAGCCTCCAGGGGCCCTCCTACAATGAGCAGTTCTTC; J: TRBJ2-1; D: -; V: TRBV5-1; size: -
CDR3: CASSAQAGGDNEQFF; DNA: TGTGCCAGCAGTGCACAAGCGGGGGGCGACAATGAGCAGTTCTTC; J: TRBJ2-1; D: TRBD2; V: TRBV4-2; size: many
CDR3: CATSPTTSIYEQFF; DNA: TGTGCCACCAGTCCCACCACCTCGATCTATGAGCAGTTCTTC; J: TRBJ2-1; D: -; V: TRBV24-1; size: -
CDR3: CASSLTASGAQQFF; DNA: TGCGCCAGCAGCTTGACGGCTAGCGGGGCCCAGCAGTTCTTC; J: TRBJ2-1; D: TRBD2; V: TRBV5-1; size: many
CDR3: CASSSPRQGASTEAFF; DNA: TGTGCCAGCAGCTCCCCTCGACAGGGGGCTTCCACTGAAGCTTTCTTT; J: TRBJ1-1; D: TRBD1; V: TRBV7-2; size: few
CDR3: CASSPRQTGRDTQYF; DNA: TGTGCCAGCAGCCCTAGACAGACTGGGAGGGATACGCAGTATTTT; J: TRBJ2-3; D: -; V: TRBV7-9; size: -
CDR3: CASSLSWTNAYEQYF; DNA: TGTGCCAGCAGTTTATCTTGGACAAACGCCTACGAGCAGTACTTC; J: TRBJ2-7; D: -; V: TRBV27; size: few
CDR3: CASEGGRNTEAFF; DNA: TGTGCCAGCGAGGGGGGCCGGAACACTGAAGCTTTCTTT; J: TRBJ1-1; D: -; V: TRBV2; size: -
CDR3: CASSLEQTAGPSGYTF; DNA: TGCGCCAGCAGCTTGGAACAAACCGCAGGGCCCAGTGGCTACACCTTC; J: TRBJ1-2; D: -; V: TRBV5-1; size: -
CDR3: CASKYRGVGDTQYF; DNA: TGTGCCAGCAAGTACAGGGGTGTGGGAGATACGCAGTATTTT; J: TRBJ2-3; D: TRBD1; V: TRBV6-1; size: -
CDR3: CASKAGSSYNEQFF; DNA: TGTGCCAGCAAGGCAGGGTCCTCCTACAATGAGCAGTTCTTC; J: TRBJ2-1; D: -; V: TRBV3-1; size: -
CDR3: CASSQLGSGGYTDTQYF; DNA: TGTGCCAGCAGCCAATTGGGTAGCGGGGGCTACACAGATACGCAGTATTTT; J: TRBJ2-3; D: TRBD2; V: TRBV3-1; size: -
CDR3: CASSQTGGTGELFF; DNA: TGCGCCAGCAGCCAGACCGGGGGGACCGGGGAGCTGTTTTTT; J: TRBJ2-2; D: TRBD2; V: TRBV4-3; size: few
CDR3: CASRQQGSDEQFF; DNA: TGCGCCAGCAGGCAACAGGGATCCGATGAGCAGTTCTTC; J: TRBJ2-1; D: -; V: TRBV10-2; size: many